Listed below are T cell receptor beta chains from one sample, sequenced in a study of tumor and adjacent non-tumor tissue in lung cancer. Via MiXCR, TCRdb re-called the multiplex PCR reads, giving one row per CDR3 protein. The sample holds approximately 82,000 distinct CDR3 sequences, approximately 82% seen once. Sequenced material: distant non-tumor lung tissue. These TCRs come from a man in his 70s with non-small cell lung cancer. Both conserved end residues are part of each CDR3. Each record gives: J gene, V gene, CDR3 length, D gene, clone size, CDR3 protein. A D gene is named only where the DNA matches it firmly. For some rows the clone size is stated as once, few or many, or as a class when expanded; others skip it.

TRBJ2-3,TRBV28,14,TRBD2,NA,CASSLGAAGDEQYF
TRBJ2-7,TRBV7-9,14,NA,NA,CASSLETYGAEQYF
TRBJ2-7,TRBV4-2,14,TRBD1,NA,CASSHGQGLYKQYF
TRBJ2-2,TRBV19,14,NA,NA,CASPITTGLRELYF
TRBJ2-5,TRBV12-3/TRBV12-4,13,NA,NA,CAGTLWGVETQYF
TRBJ2-7,TRBV4-2,14,NA,once,CPIRQGQSLYEQYF
TRBJ2-7,TRBV11-2,14,NA,NA,CASSSVAGTYKQYF
TRBJ2-2,TRBV11-2,16,TRBD1,NA,CASSIVSTGVAGELFF
TRBJ1-4,TRBV18,19,TRBD1,once,CASHDGTGGGPATNEKLFF
TRBJ2-1,TRBV6-1,19,TRBD2,NA,CASSDPGGSGLIAYNEQFF
TRBJ2-7,TRBV5-6,16,TRBD1,NA,CASSSVVRDRTHDQYF
TRBJ2-1,TRBV10-1,12,TRBD2,many,CASSEPRGGQFF
TRBJ2-7,TRBV29-1,13,NA,once,CNVEGQGTYEQNF
TRBJ1-1,TRBV5-6,15,NA,NA,CASSSRMWGDTEASF
TRBJ1-1,TRBV11-2,15,TRBD1,few,CASSLSGTGLTEAFF
TRBJ1-1,TRBV6-5,13,NA,NA,CARKAGVNTEAFF
TRBJ2-5,TRBV10-2,12,TRBD1,NA,CGTGQGMKTQYF
TRBJ2-1,TRBV6-1,14,TRBD1,few,CAISGTGKLDEQFF
TRBJ1-1,TRBV6-2/TRBV6-3,15,NA,NA,CDSRPFVGQRCEAFF
TRBJ2-1,TRBV24-1,17,TRBD1,NA,CAISDLRQGQFADEQFF
TRBJ1-1,TRBV6-2/TRBV6-3,13,TRBD1,NA,CASRVETGGETFF
TRBJ1-2,TRBV12-3/TRBV12-4,11,NA,NA,CAITLGDGYTF
TRBJ2-7,TRBV4-3,15,NA,NA,CTCRHTTKGLKEQYF
TRBJ2-5,TRBV29-1,12,TRBD1,NA,CSTDRDQEIQYF
TRBJ2-1,TRBV20-1,13,NA,NA,CSASRNSLYEQFF
TRBJ1-6,TRBV6-2/TRBV6-3,15,NA,once,CARSPAGKESSPLHF
TRBJ2-2,TRBV5-4,12,NA,NA,CAGSSDTGELFF
TRBJ2-1,TRBV5-6,14,TRBD1,many,CASTLVDRVNEQFF
TRBJ2-7,TRBV5-1,13,TRBD1,NA,CASRLDGGQEQYF
TRBJ2-7,TRBV2,16,TRBD2,NA,CASSEAIRGRLYKQYF
TRBJ2-3,TRBV11-3,15,NA,NA,CGSTRREASTDTQFF
TRBJ1-2,TRBV12-3/TRBV12-4,12,NA,NA,CASSWGNYGNTF
TRBJ1-4,TRBV10-3,11,NA,NA,CDISEGEKLFF
TRBJ1-1,TRBV11-2,11,NA,NA,CTSTTVDEPFF
TRBJ1-5,TRBV5-1,14,TRBD1,NA,CASSPGQYNQPQHF
TRBJ2-5,TRBV29-1,12,NA,NA,CSVADRIQTQHF
TRBJ2-7,TRBV11-2,15,NA,NA,CASSLDQWASYEQHF
TRBJ2-3,TRBV29-1,15,TRBD2,NA,CSVVAGAGSTDTRYF
TRBJ1-1,TRBV20-1,16,NA,NA,CSARAGVGVGNTEAFF
TRBJ1-2,TRBV6-5,16,NA,NA,CASGYSHRPVNYGYTF
TRBJ1-6,TRBV11-1,12,NA,NA,CDSSLDCSPLHF
TRBJ2-1,TRBV6-2/TRBV6-3,19,TRBD2,NA,CASGPGGTSGYSSYNDQFF
TRBJ2-5,TRBV2,15,NA,NA,CASSHGVGFQETQYF
TRBJ1-1,TRBV29-1,13,NA,NA,CSASGSRNTESFF
TRBJ2-1,TRBV29-1,13,NA,NA,CSDDRRLNNEQFF
TRBJ1-2,TRBV6-5,14,TRBD1,once,CARSYSARGGGYTF
TRBJ1-3,TRBV12-3/TRBV12-4,12,NA,NA,CTNTSAGNTIYF